Listed here are 16 T cell receptor beta chains from one sample, sequenced in a study of cytomegalovirus exposure and HLA in healthy donors. TCRdb keeps only in-frame clones here, not all; method: immunoSEQ multiplex PCR. Of 330,000 or so clones listed, roughly 88% are singletons. The sequencing input was PBMCs. Receptors originate from a woman aged 18-29 years in good health and CMV-seronegative.

This chain uses TRBV7-6 with TRBJ2-3; 13 bases line up with TRBD2. The CDR3 extends over 21 amino acids. Trimming removed 5 bases from V and 7 bases from J; junction bases left unmatched: 24. The germline V gene encodes CDR1 SGHVS and CDR2 FNYEAQ. Written as DNA, the CDR3 is TGTGCCAGCAGCCCACCCACTGGACTAGCGGGAGTCCCTTCAGGATCAAATACGCAGTATTTT. Its protein is CASSPPTGLAGVPSGSNTQYF.

The chain combines TRBV19 with TRBJ2-7, with 9 bases matching TRBD2. The CDR3 extends over 12 amino acids. V dropped 7 bases and J dropped 5; count of bases not matched to a gene: 3. CDR1 and CDR2 from the germline V gene are LNHDA and SQIVND (reference sequence). CDR3 coding DNA: TGTGCCAGTAATGCGGGAGGGCACGAGCAGTACTTC. The encoded protein is CASNAGGHEQYF.

The gene calls are TRBV5-4 and TRBJ2-1, with TRBD1 as a possible D gene (7 bases). Germline-derived CDR1 and CDR2 are SGHNT and YYREEE (reference sequence). The CDR3 sequence is 15 residues long. V was clipped by 6 bases and J by 8 bases, with 21 bases between them. The CDR3 DNA reads as TGTGCCAGCACACCCTATCAGGGGGGCTCGGATGAGCAGTTCTTC. Translation gives CASTPYQGGSDEQFF. The full variable domain, in which reference TRBV5-4 and TRBJ2-1 provide the parts outside the CDR3, is ETGVTQSPTHLIKTRGQQVTLRCSSQSGHNTVSWYQQALGQGPQFIFQYYREEENGRGNFPPRFSGLQFPNYSSELNVNALELDDSALYLCASTPYQGGSDEQFFGPGTRLTVL.

The J gene is TRBJ2-1, the V gene TRBV9; D is undetermined. Germline assignment: CDR1 SGDLS and CDR2 YYNGEE. This CDR3 region has 13 residues. Trimming stripped 3 bases from V and 7 bases from J, with 11 bases between. CDR3 sequence: CASSGPGGNEQFF. The CDR3 nucleotides are TGTGCCAGCAGCGGGCCAGGTGGTAATGAGCAGTTCTTC.

The chain uses TRBV7-6 and TRBJ2-3; D not resolved. The ends were cut back, 1 base at V and 6 bases at J, with 5 bases in the middle. In germline, CDR1 is SGHVS, CDR2 FNYEAQ. The CDR3 is 12 residues long. CDR3 amino acids: CASSLDRDTQYF. For the CDR3, the DNA is TGTGCCAGCAGCTTAGACCGGGATACGCAGTATTTT.

The chain employs TRBV2 and TRBJ2-7; 10 bases are a match to TRBD1. CDR3 length equals 15 residues. Germline values: CDR1 SNHLY, CDR2 FYNNEI. V dropped 6 bases and J dropped 6; count of bases not matched to a gene: 11. CDR3 DNA: TGTGCCAGCAGCGCCTACGGGACAGGGGCGACCGAGCAGTACTTC. Protein: CASSAYGTGATEQYF.

This chain uses TRBV29-1 with TRBJ1-3, with D possibly matching TRBD1 (5 bases). The germline V gene has CDR1 SQVTM and CDR2 ANQGSEA. The CDR3 is made up of 13 amino acids. Trimming stripped 7 bases from V and 0 bases from J, with 10 bases between. The CDR3 nucleotides are TGCAGCGCACAGGATCTCTCTGGAAACACCATATATTTT. Amino acid sequence: CSAQDLSGNTIYF.

This chain's CDR3 is CASSQFLTPIFYEQYF. CDR3 DNA sequence: TGCGCCAGCAGCCAATTCTTGACTCCAATATTCTACGAGCAGTACTTC. The rearrangement links TRBV4-1 to TRBJ2-7; D gene unclear. The germline gives CDR1 MGHRA, CDR2 YSYEKL. The CDR3 totals 16 residues. V was shortened by 2 bases and J by 3 bases, with 17 bases between the two germline ends.

CDR3 sequence (DNA): TGCGCCAGCAGCGAACAAAATACGCAGTATTTT. It is translated as CASSEQNTQYF. The rearrangement links TRBV5-1 to TRBJ2-3; no firm D call. Germline V gene lookup returns CDR1 SGHRS and CDR2 YFSETQ. CDR3 size: 11 residues. The V and J ends lost 4 bases and 7 bases respectively, with 7 bases between them.

The rearrangement uses TRBV7-2 and TRBJ1-1, with a tentative D call TRBD1 (5 bases). The ends were cut back, 2 bases at V and 1 base at J, with 11 bases in the middle. The CDR3 contains 15 residues. From germline, CDR1 is SGHTA and CDR2 FQGNSA. The CDR3 loop reads CASSLWGDSNTEAFF. CDR3 nucleotide sequence: TGTGCCAGCAGCTTATGGGGGGACTCGAACACTGAAGCTTTCTTT.

CDR3 in amino acids: CASSLVLAGGRDEQYF. The CDR3 bases are TGTGCCAGCAGCTTGGTACTAGCGGGAGGGCGAGACGAGCAGTACTTC. The chain combines TRBV5-4 with TRBJ2-7; 13 positions match TRBD2. With 0 bases clipped from V and 5 bases from J, the junction kept 5 bases outside the gene matches. The CDR3 loop spans 16 amino acids. Germline CDR1 reads SGHNT; CDR2 reads YYREEE (reference sequence).

The V call is TRBV15, the J call TRBJ2-3; a possible D gene is TRBD1 (6 bases). V was pared by 5 bases and J by 1 base, with 13 bases between. The CDR3 length is 15 residues. The germline CDR1 and CDR2 sequences are LNHNV and YYDKDF (reference sequence). The CDR3 region has the DNA TGTGCCACCAGCCTCGGGCAGGGGCGCACAGATACGCAGTATTTT. Protein: CATSLGQGRTDTQYF. The full variable domain, with the rest looked up from reference TRBV15 and TRBJ2-3, is DAMVIQNPRYQVTQFGKPVTLSCSQTLNHNVMYWYQQKSSQAPKLLFHYYDKDFNNEADTPDNFQSRRPNTSFCFLDIRSPGLGDTAMYLCATSLGQGRTDTQYFGPGTRLTVL.

V and J are TRBV28 and TRBJ1-1; D not certain. This CDR3 has 13 residues. With 6 bases removed from V and 1 base from J, the gap between germline ends came to 9 bases. Germline CDR1 and CDR2: MDHEN and SYDVKM. Here the CDR3 DNA reads TGTGCCAGCAGCCCTGGCCAGAACACTGAAGCTTTCTTT. Translating it yields CASSPGQNTEAFF.

This clone has a single count. The chain employs TRBV11-2 and TRBJ2-4; TRBD2 agrees at 7 bases. Trimming at V came to 5 bases and at J to 4 bases, leaving 14 bases not matched to a gene. Germline V CDR1 and CDR2: SGHAT, FQNNGV. The CDR3 has 17 residues. The CDR3 region has the DNA TGTGCCAGCAGCCCAATCGGCGGGGGACGGATGAAAAACATTCAGTACTTC. It codes for CASSPIGGGRMKNIQYF.

The J gene is TRBJ2-1, the V gene TRBV27; TRBD2 matches at 11 bases. Losses at the gene ends were 5 bases for V and 0 bases for J; bases not matched to a gene: 12. The CDR3 sequence is 19 residues long. Germline CDR1 MNHEY, CDR2 SMNVEV (reference sequence). CDR3 amino acids: CASSRRLAGPGSSYNEQFF. The CDR3 nucleotides are TGTGCCAGCAGTCGCCGACTAGCGGGGCCCGGAAGCTCCTACAATGAGCAGTTCTTC.

V usage is TRBV5-1 and J usage is TRBJ2-7, with a tentative D call TRBD1 (6 bases). Trimming left V 3 bases short and J 0 bases short, with 13 bases between. CDR1 SGHRS and CDR2 YFSETQ come from the germline V gene. CDR3 length equals 15 residues. The CDR3 nucleotides read TGCGCCAGCAGCTCGGAAGGGGACATCTCCTACGAGCAGTACTTC. Its protein is CASSSEGDISYEQYF.